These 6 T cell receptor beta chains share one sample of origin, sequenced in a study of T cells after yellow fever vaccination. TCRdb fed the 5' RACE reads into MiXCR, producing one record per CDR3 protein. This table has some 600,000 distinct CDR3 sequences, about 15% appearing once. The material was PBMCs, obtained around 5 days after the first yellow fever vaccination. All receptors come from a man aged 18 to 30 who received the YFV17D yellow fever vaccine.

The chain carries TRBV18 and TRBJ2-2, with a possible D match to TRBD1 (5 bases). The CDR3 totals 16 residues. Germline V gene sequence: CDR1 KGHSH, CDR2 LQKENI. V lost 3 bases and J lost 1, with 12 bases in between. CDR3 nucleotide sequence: TGTGCCAGCTCACCCGAACTTGACAGGAACACCGGGGAGCTGTTTTTT. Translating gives CASSPELDRNTGELFF. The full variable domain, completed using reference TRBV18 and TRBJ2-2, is NAGVMQNPRHLVRRRGQEARLRCSPMKGHSHVYWYRQLPEEGLKFMVYLQKENIIDESGMPKERFSAEFPKEGPSILRIQQVVRGDSAAYFCASSPELDRNTGELFFGEGSRLTVL.

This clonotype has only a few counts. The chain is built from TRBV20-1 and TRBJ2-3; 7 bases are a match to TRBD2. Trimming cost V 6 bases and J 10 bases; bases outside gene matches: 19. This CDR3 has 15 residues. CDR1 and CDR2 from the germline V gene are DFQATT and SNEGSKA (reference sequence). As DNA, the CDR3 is TGCAGTGCCCGTTTTCTGCGGGGGTCATTGTTTGCGCAGTATTTT. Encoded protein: CSARFLRGSLFAQYF.

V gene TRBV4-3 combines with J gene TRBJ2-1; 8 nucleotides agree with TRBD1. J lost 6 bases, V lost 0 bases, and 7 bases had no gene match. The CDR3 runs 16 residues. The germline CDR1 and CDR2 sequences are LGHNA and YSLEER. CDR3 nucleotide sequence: TGCGCCAGCAGCCAAGATTTCAGGGGGCGCACCAATGAGCAGTTCTTC. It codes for CASSQDFRGRTNEQFF.

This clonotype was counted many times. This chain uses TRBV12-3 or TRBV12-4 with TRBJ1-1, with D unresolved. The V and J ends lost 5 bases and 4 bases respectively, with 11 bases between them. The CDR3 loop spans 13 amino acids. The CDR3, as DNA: TGTGCCAGCAGTGCCGAGCGGGGCACTGAAGCTTTCTTT. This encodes CASSAERGTEAFF.

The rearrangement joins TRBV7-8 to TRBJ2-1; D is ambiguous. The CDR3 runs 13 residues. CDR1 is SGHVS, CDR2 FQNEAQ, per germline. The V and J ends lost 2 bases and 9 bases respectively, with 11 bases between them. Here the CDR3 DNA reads TGTGCCAGCAGCTTATTCGGGTTCGGTGAGCAGTTCTTC. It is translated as CASSLFGFGEQFF.

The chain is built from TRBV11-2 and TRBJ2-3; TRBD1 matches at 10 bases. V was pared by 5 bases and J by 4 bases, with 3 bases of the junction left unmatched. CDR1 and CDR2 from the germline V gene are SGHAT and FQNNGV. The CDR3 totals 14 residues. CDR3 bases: TGTGCCAGCAGCACAGGGACAGGGGCAGATACGCAGTATTTT. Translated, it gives CASSTGTGADTQYF. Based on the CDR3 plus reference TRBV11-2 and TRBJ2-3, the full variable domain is EAGVAQSPRYKIIEKRQSVAFWCNPISGHATLYWYQQILGQGPKLLIQFQNNGVVDDSQLPKDRFSAERLKGVDSTLKIQPAKLEDSAVYLCASSTGTGADTQYFGPGTRLTVL.